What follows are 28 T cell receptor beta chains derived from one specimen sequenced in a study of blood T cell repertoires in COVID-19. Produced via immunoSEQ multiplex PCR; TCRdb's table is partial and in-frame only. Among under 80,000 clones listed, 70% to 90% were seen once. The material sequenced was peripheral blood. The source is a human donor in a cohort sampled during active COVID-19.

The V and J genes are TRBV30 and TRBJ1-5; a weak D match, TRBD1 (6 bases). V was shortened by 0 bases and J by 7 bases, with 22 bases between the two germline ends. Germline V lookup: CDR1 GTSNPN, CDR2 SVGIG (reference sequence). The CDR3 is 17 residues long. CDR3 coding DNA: TGTGCCTGGAGTGTTACTTCCCACAACAGGGACGGGCAGCCCCAGCATTTT. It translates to CAWSVTSHNRDGQPQHF.

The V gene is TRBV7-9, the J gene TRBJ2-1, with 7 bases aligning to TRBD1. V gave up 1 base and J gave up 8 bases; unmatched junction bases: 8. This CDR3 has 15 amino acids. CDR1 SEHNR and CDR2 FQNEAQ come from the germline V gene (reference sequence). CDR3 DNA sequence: TGTGCCAGCAGCTTAGAGTCAGGGGGTGGCCATGAGCAGTTCTTC. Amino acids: CASSLESGGGHEQFF. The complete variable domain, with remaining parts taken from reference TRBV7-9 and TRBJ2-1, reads DTGVSQNPRHKITKRGQNVTFRCDPISEHNRLYWYRQTLGQGPEFLTYFQNEAQLEKSRLLSDRFSAERPKGSFSTLEIQRTEQGDSAMYLCASSLESGGGHEQFFGPGTRLTVL.

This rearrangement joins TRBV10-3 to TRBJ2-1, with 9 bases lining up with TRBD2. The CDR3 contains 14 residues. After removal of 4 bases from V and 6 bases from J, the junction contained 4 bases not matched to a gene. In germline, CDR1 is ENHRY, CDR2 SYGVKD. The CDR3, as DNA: TGTGCCATCAGTGTTATAGCGGGAGTCAATGAGCAGTTCTTC. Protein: CAISVIAGVNEQFF.

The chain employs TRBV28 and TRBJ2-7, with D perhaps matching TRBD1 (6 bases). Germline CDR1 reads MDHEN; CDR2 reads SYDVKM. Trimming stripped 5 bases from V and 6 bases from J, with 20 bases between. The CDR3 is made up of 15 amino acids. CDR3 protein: CASSLPNRDPLEQYF. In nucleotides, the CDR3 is TGTGCCAGCAGTCTTCCCAACAGGGATCCTCTCGAGCAGTACTTC.

The CDR3 bases are TGTGCCAGCAGTGAAGAATGGGGAGTAGGTTTCGAGCAGTACTTC. Amino acid sequence: CASSEEWGVGFEQYF. V usage is TRBV6-1 and J usage is TRBJ2-7; D perhaps matches TRBD2 (5 bases). V lost 1 base to trimming and J lost 6 bases, with 16 bases between them. The CDR3 has 15 amino acids. The V gene's germline CDR1 is MNHNS and CDR2 SASEGT.

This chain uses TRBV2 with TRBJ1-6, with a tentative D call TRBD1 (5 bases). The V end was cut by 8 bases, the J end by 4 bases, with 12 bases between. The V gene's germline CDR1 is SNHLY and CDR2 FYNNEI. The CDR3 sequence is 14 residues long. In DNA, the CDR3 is TGTGCCAGCGCTTCAGCAGGGTATAATTCACCCCTCCACTTT. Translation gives CASASAGYNSPLHF.

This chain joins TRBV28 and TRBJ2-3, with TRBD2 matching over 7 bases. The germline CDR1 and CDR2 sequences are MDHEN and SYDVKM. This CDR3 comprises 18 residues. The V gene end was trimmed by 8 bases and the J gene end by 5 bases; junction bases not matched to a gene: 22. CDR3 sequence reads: CASSGLYTSVAVGDTQYF. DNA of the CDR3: TGTGCCAGCTCCGGTCTCTATACTAGCGTCGCAGTCGGAGATACGCAGTATTTT.

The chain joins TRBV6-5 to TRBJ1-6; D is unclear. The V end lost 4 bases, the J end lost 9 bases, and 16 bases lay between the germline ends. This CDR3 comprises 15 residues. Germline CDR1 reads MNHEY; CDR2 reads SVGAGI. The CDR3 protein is CASSSMITTASPLHF. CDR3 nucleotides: TGTGCCAGCAGTTCGATGATCACTACGGCTTCACCCCTCCACTTT.

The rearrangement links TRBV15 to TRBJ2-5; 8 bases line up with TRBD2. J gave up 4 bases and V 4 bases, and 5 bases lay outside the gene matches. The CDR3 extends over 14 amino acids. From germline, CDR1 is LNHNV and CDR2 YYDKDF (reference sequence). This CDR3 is CATSKSGSGETQYF. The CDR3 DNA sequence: TGTGCCACCAGCAAAAGCGGGAGCGGAGAGACCCAGTACTTC.

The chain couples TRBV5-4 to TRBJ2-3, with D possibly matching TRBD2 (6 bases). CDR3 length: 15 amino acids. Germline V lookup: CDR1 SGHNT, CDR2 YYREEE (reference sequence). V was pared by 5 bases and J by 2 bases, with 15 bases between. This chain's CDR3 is CASRYLAGNTDTQYF. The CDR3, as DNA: TGTGCCAGCAGGTATCTGGCGGGAAACACAGATACGCAGTATTTT.

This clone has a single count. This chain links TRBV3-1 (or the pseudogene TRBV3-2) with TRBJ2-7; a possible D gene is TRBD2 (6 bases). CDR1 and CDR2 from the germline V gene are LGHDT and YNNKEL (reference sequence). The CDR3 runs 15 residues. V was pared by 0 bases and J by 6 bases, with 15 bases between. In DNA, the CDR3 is TGTGCCAGCAGCCAAGATATCGTGGAGGGTCGCGAGCAGTACTTC. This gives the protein CASSQDIVEGREQYF.

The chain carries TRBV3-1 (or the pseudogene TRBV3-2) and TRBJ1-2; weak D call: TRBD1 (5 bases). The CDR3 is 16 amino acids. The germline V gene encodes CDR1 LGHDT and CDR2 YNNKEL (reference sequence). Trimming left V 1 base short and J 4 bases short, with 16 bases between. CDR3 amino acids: CASSQGQGGALYGYTF. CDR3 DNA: TGTGCCAGCAGCCAAGGGCAGGGTGGCGCTCTCTATGGCTACACCTTC.

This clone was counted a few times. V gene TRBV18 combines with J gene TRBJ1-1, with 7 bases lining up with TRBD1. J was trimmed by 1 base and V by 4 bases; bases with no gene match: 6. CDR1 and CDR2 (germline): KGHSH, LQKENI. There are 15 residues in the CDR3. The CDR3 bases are TGTGCCAGCTCACAAGGGGGCACAGGGAACACTGAAGCTTTCTTT. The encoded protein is CASSQGGTGNTEAFF.

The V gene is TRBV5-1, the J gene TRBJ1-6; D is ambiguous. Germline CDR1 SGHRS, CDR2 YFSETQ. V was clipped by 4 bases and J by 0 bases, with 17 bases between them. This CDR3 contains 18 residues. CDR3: CASSRTDRISSYNSPLHF. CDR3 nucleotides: TGCGCCAGCAGCCGAACAGACCGCATTAGCTCCTATAATTCACCCCTCCACTTT. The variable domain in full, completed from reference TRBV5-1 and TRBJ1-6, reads KAGVTQTPRYLIKTRGQQVTLSCSPISGHRSVSWYQQTPGQGLQFLFEYFSETQRNKGNFPGRFSGRQFSNSRSEMNVSTLELGDSALYLCASSRTDRISSYNSPLHFGNGTRLTVT.

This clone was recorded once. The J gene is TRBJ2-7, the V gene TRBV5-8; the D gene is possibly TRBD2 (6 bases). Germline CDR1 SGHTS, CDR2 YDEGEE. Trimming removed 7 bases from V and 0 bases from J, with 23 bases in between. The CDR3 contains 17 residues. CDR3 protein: CASFGGPQVVRSYEQYF. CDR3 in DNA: TGTGCCAGCTTCGGGGGACCCCAGGTCGTCCGCTCCTACGAGCAGTACTTC.

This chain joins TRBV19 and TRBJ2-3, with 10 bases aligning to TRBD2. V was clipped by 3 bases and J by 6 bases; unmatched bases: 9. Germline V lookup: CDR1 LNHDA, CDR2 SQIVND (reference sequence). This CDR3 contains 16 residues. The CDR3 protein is CASSIDASGRPDTQYF. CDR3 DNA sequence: TGTGCCAGTAGTATTGATGCTAGCGGGAGACCGGATACGCAGTATTTT.

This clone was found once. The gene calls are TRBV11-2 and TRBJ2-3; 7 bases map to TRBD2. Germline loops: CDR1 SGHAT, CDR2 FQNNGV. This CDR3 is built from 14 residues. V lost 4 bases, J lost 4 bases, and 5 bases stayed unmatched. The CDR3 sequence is CASSSPREADTQYF. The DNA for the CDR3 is TGTGCCAGCAGCTCACCCCGGGAGGCAGATACGCAGTATTTT. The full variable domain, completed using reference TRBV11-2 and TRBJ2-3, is EAGVAQSPRYKIIEKRQSVAFWCNPISGHATLYWYQQILGQGPKLLIQFQNNGVVDDSQLPKDRFSAERLKGVDSTLKIQPAKLEDSAVYLCASSSPREADTQYFGPGTRLTVL.

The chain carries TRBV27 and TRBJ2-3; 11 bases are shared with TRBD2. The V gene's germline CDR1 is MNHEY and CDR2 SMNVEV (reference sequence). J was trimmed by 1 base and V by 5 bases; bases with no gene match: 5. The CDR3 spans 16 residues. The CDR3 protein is CASSVLTSGGTDTQYF. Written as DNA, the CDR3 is TGTGCCAGCAGTGTTCTGACTAGCGGGGGCACAGATACGCAGTATTTT.

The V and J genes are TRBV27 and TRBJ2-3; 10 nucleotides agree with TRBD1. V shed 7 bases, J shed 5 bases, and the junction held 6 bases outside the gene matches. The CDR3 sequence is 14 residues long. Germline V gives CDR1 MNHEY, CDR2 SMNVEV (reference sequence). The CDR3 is CASIQGQGGDTQYF. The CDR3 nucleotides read TGTGCCAGCATCCAAGGACAGGGGGGAGATACGCAGTATTTT.

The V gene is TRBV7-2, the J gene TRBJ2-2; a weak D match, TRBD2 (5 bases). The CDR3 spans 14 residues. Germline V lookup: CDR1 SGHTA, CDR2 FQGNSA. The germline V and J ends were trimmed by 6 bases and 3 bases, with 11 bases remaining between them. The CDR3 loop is CASRQKADTGELFF. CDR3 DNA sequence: TGTGCCAGCAGACAAAAAGCGGACACCGGGGAGCTGTTTTTT.

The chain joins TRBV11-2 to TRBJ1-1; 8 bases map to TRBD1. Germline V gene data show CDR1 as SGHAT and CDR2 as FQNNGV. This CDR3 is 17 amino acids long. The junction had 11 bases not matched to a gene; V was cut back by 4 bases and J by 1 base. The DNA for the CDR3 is TGTGCCAGCAGCTACCTCCCGACAGGGGCACAGAACACTGAAGCTTTCTTT. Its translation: CASSYLPTGAQNTEAFF.

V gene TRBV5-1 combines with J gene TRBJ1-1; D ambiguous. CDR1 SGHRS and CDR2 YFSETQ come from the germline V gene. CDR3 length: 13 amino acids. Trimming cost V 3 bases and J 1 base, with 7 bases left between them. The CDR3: CASSSEGNTEAFF. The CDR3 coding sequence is TGCGCCAGCAGCTCTGAGGGGAACACTGAAGCTTTCTTT.

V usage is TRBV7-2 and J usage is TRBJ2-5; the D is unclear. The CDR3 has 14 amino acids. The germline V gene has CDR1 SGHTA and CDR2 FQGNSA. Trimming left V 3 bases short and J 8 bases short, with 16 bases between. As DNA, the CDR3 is TGTGCCAGCAGCTTGCCTTCCTTAGCCTACACCCAGTACTTC. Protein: CASSLPSLAYTQYF.

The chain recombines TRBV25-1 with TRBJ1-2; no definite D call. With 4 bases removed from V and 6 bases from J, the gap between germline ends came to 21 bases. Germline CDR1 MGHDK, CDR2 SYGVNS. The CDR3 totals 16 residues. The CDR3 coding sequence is TGTGCCAGCAGTGCCTACCTGGGAGGCCCCTCTGATGGCTACACCTTC. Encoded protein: CASSAYLGGPSDGYTF.

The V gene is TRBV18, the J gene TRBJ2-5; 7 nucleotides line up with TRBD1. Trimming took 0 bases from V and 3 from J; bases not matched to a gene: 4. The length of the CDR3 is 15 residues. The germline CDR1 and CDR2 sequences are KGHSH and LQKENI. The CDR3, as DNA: TGTGCCAGCTCACCACCGTGGGGGACAGAAGAGACCCAGTACTTC. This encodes CASSPPWGTEETQYF. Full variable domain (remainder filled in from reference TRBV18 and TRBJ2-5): NAGVMQNPRHLVRRRGQEARLRCSPMKGHSHVYWYRQLPEEGLKFMVYLQKENIIDESGMPKERFSAEFPKEGPSILRIQQVVRGDSAAYFCASSPPWGTEETQYFGPGTRLLVL.

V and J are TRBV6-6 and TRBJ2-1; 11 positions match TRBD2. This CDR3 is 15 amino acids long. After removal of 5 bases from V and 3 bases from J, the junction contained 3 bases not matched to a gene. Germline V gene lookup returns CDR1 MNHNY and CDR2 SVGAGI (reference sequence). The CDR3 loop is CASSETSGNYNEQFF. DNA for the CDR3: TGTGCCAGCAGTGAGACTAGCGGGAACTACAATGAGCAGTTCTTC.

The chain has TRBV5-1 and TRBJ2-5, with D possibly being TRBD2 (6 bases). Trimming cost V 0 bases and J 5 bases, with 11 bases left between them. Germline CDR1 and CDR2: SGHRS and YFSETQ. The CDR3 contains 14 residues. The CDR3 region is CASSLGGGPETQYF. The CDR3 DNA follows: TGCGCCAGCAGCTTGGGGGGAGGACCTGAGACCCAGTACTTC.

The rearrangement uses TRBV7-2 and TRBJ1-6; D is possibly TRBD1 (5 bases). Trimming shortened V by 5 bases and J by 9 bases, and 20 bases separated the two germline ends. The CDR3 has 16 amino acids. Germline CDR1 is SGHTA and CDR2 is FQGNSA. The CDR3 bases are TGTGCCAGCAGCCCCGGGGGAGGGGCAGGTCGTTCACCCCTCCACTTT. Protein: CASSPGGGAGRSPLHF.